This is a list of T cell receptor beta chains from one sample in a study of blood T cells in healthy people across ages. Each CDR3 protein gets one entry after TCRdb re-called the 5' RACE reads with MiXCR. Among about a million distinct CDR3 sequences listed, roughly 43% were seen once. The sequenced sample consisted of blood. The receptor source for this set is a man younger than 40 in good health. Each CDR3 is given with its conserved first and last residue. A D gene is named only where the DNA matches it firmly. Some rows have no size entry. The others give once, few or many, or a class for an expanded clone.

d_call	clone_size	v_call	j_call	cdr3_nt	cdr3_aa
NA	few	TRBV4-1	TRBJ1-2	TGCGCCAGCAGCCAGGGGCCAGTCAACTATGGCTACACCTTC	CASSQGPVNYGYTF
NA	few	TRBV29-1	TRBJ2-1	TGCAGCGGCGAACAGGGAAACTACAATGAGCAGTTCTTC	CSGEQGNYNEQFF
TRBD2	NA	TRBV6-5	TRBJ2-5	TGTGCCAGCAACCCGACTAGCGGGGTGCTTGAGACCCAGTACTTC	CASNPTSGVLETQYF
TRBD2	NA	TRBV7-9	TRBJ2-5	TGTGCCAGCAGCTTACACGCTAAACTAGGACTAGCGGGACTCCAAGAGACCCAGTACTTC	CASSLHAKLGLAGLQETQYF
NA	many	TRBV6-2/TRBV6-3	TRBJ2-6	TGTGCCAGCAGACCTGACAGCTCTGGGGCCAACGTCCTGACTTTC	CASRPDSSGANVLTF
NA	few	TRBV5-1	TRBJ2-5	TGCGCCAGCAGCTTTGGACGGGGAGGCCTCCAAGAGACCCAGTACTTC	CASSFGRGGLQETQYF
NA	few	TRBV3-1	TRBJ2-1	TGTGCCAGCAGCCAGGCAGGGCAGTTCTTC	CASSQAGQFF
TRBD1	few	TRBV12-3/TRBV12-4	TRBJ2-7	TGTGCCAGCACACAGGGGGCCTACGAGCAGTACTTC	CASTQGAYEQYF
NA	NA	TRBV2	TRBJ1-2	TGTGCCAGCAGAGGAAGGGGGTCCGGGAGCTATGGCTACACCTTC	CASRGRGSGSYGYTF
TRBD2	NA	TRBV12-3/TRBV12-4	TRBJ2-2	TGTGCCAGCTGTCCCAGGCGGGGGGGCCGAACCGGGGAGCTGTTTTTT	CASCPRRGGRTGELFF
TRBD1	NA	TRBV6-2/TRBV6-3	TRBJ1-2	TGTGCCAGCTGGGATAGGGACAGCTATGGCTACACCTTC	CASWDRDSYGYTF
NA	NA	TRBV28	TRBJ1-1	TGTGCCAGCACCCGGGGGGGACAAAACACTGAAGCTTTCTTT	CASTRGGQNTEAFF
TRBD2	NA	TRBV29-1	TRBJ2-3	TGCAGCGTTGAAGGCCAGCGGGGGGGAACCCACAGCACAGATACGCAGTATTTT	CSVEGQRGGTHSTDTQYF
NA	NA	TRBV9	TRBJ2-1	TGTGCCAGCAGCGCAGGACCACCGCCTGAGCAGTTCTTC	CASSAGPPPEQFF
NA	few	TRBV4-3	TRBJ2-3	TGCGCCAGCAGCGACGGCAGTTACACAGATACGCAGTATTTT	CASSDGSYTDTQYF
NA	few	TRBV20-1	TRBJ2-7	TGCAGTGCTAGAGCCCTAGCGAACGACTACGAGCAGTACTTC	CSARALANDYEQYF
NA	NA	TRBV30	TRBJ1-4	TGTGCCTGCATCAGGAGGGGGGCAACTAATGAAAAACTGTTTTTT	CACIRRGATNEKLFF
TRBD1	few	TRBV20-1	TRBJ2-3	TGCAGTGCTAACCCGGGACAGCGCACAGATACGCAGTATTTT	CSANPGQRTDTQYF
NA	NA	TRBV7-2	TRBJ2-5	TGTGCCAGCACAGGGGCGCCTAATTACGGGGGGGAGACCCAGTACTTC	CASTGAPNYGGETQYF
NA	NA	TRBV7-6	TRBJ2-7	TGTGCCAGCAGCTTAGTAGCGACGGAAGATTCCTACGAGCAGTACTTC	CASSLVATEDSYEQYF
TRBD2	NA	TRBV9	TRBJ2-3	TGTGCCAGCAGCGTAGCTGATAGCGGGGCCACAGATACGCAGTATTTT	CASSVADSGATDTQYF
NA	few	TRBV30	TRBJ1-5	TGTGCCTGGAGTGTACACGGGTCCAGCAATCAGCCCCAGCATTTT	CAWSVHGSSNQPQHF
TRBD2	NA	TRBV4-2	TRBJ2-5	TGTGCCAGCAGCCCCTCGGCGGGAGGTGGAGAGACCCAGTACTTC	CASSPSAGGGETQYF